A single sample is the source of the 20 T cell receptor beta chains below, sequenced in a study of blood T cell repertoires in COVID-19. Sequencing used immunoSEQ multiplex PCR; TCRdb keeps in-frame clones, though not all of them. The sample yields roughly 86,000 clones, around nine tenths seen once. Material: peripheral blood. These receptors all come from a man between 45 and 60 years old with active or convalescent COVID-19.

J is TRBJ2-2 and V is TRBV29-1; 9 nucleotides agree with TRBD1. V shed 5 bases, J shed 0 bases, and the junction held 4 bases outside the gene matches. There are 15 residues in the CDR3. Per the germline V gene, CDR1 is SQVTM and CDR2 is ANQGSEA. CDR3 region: CSVNTGGANTGELFF. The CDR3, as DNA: TGCAGCGTTAATACAGGGGGCGCGAACACCGGGGAGCTGTTTTTT.

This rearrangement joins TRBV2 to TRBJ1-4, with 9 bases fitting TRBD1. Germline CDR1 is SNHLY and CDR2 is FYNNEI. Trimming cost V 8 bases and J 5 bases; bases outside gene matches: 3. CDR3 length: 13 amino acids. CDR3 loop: CASPGTGNEKLFF. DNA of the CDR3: TGTGCCAGCCCCGGGACAGGGAATGAAAAACTGTTTTTT.

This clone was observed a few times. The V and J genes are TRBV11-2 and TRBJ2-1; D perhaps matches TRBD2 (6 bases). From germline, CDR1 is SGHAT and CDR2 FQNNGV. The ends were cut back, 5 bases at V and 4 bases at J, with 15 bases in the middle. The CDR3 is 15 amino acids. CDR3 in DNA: TGTGCCAGCAGCGCTCTTGCGGGGTCATACAATGAGCAGTTCTTC. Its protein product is CASSALAGSYNEQFF.

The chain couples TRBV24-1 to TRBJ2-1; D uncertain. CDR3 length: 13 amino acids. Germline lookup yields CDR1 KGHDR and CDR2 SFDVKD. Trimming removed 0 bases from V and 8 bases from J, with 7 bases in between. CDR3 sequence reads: CATSDLNSDEQFF. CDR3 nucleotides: TGTGCCACCAGTGATTTGAACTCCGATGAGCAGTTCTTC.

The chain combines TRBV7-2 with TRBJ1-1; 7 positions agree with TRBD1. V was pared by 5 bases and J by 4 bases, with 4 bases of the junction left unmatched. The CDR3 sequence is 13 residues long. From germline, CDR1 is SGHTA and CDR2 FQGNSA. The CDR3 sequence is CASSTGQVTEAFF. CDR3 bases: TGTGCCAGCAGCACAGGACAGGTCACTGAAGCTTTCTTT.

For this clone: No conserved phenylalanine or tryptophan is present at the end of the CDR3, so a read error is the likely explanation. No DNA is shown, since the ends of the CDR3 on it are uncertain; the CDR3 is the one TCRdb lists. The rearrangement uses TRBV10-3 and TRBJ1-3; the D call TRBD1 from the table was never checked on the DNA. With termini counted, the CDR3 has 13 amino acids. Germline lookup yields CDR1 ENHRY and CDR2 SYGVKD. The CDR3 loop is CAISEGDRVPILD.

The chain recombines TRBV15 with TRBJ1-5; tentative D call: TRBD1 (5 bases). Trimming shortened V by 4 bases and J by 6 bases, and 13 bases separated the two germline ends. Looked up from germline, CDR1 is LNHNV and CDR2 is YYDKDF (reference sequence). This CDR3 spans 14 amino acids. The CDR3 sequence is CATSTRATGQPQHF. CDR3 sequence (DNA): TGTGCCACCAGCACTCGGGCTACAGGTCAGCCCCAGCATTTT. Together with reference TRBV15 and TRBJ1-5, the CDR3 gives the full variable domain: DAMVIQNPRYQVTQFGKPVTLSCSQTLNHNVMYWYQQKSSQAPKLLFHYYDKDFNNEADTPDNFQSRRPNTSFCFLDIRSPGLGDTAMYLCATSTRATGQPQHFGDGTRLSIL.

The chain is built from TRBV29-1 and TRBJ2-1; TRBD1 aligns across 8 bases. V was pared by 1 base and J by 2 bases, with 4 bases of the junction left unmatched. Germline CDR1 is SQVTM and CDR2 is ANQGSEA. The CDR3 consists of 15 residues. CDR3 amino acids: CSVEGAGGTYNEQFF. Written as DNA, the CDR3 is TGCAGCGTTGAAGGGGCAGGGGGCACCTACAATGAGCAGTTCTTC.

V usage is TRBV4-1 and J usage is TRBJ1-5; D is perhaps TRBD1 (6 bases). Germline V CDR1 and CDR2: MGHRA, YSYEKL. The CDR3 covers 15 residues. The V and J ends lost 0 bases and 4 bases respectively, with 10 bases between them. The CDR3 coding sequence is TGCGCCAGCAGCCAAGATCCGCAGGGGAATCAGCCCCAGCATTTT. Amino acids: CASSQDPQGNQPQHF.

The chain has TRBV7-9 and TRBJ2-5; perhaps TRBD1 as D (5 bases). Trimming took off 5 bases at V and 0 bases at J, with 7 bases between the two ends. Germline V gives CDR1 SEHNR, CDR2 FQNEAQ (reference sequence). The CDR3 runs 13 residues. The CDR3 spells CASSPRDQETQYF. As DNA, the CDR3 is TGTGCCAGCAGCCCCAGGGACCAAGAGACCCAGTACTTC. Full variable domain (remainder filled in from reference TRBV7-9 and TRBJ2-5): DTGVSQNPRHKITKRGQNVTFRCDPISEHNRLYWYRQTLGQGPEFLTYFQNEAQLEKSRLLSDRFSAERPKGSFSTLEIQRTEQGDSAMYLCASSPRDQETQYFGPGTRLLVL.

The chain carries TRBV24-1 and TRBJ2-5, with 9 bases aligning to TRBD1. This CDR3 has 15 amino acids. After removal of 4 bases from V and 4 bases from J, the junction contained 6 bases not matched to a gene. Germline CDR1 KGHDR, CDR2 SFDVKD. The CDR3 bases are TGTGCCACCAGTGAGTCCGGGACAGGGCTAGAGACCCAGTACTTC. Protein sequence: CATSESGTGLETQYF.

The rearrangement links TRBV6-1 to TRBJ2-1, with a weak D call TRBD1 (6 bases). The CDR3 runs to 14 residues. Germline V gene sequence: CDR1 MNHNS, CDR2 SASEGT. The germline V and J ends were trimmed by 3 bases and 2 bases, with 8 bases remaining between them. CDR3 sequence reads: CASSEGAPYNEQFF. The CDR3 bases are TGTGCCAGCAGTGAGGGGGCCCCCTACAATGAGCAGTTCTTC.

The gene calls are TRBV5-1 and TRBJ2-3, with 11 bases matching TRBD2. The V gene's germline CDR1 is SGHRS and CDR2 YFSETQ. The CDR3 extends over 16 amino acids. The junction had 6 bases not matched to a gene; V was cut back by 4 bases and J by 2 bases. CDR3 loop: CASSPGLAEPTDTQYF. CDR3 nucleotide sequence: TGCGCCAGCAGCCCGGGACTAGCGGAACCCACAGATACGCAGTATTTT.

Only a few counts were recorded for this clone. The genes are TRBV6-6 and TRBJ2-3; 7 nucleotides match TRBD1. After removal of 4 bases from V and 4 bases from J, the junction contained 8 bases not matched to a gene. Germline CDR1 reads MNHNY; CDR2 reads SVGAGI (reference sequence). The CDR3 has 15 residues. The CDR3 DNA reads TGTGCCAGCAGTTCTGGACAGGATAAACCAGATACGCAGTATTTT. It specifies CASSSGQDKPDTQYF.

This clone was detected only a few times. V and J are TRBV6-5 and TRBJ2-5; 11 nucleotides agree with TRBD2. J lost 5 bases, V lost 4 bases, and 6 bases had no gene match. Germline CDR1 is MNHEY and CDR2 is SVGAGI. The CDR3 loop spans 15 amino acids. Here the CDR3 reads CASSFGTSGLETQYF. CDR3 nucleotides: TGTGCCAGCAGTTTCGGGACTAGCGGTTTGGAGACCCAGTACTTC.

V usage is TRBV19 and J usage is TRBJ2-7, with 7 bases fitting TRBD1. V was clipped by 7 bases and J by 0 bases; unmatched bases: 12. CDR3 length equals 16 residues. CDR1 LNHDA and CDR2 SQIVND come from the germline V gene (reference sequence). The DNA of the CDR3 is TGTGCCAGTAATCCCAGAGGGGCAGGGGGCTCCTACGAGCAGTACTTC. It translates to CASNPRGAGGSYEQYF.

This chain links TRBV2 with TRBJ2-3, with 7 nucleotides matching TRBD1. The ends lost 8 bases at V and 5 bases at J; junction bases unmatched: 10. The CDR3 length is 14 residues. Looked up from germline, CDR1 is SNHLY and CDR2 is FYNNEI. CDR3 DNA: TGTGCCAGCGCCAGGGACAGCCAAGTAGATACGCAGTATTTT. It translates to CASARDSQVDTQYF.

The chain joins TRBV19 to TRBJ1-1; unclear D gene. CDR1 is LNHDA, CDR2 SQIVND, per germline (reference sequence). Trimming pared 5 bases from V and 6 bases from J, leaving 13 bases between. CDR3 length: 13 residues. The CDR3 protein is CASSSQATSEAFF. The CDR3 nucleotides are TGTGCCAGTAGTTCGCAGGCTACATCTGAAGCTTTCTTT.

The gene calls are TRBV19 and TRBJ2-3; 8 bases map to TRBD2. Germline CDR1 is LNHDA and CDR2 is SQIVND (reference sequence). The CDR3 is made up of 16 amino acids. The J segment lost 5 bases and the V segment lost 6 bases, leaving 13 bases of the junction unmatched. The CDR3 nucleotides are TGTGCCAGTAGAAGCGGGTTGGCGGGGGGCCTAGATACGCAGTATTTT. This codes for CASRSGLAGGLDTQYF. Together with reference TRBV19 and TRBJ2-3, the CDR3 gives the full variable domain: DGGITQSPKYLFRKEGQNVTLSCEQNLNHDAMYWYRQDPGQGLRLIYYSQIVNDFQKGDIAEGYSVSREKKESFPLTVTSAQKNPTAFYLCASRSGLAGGLDTQYFGPGTRLTVL.

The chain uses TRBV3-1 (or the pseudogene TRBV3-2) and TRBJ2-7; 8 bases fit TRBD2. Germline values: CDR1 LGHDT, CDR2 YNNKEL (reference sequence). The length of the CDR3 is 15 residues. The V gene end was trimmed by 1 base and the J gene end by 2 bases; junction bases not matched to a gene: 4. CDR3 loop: CASSQGSGGTYEQYV. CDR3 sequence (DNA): TGTGCCAGCAGCCAAGGGTCGGGGGGGACCTACGAGCAGTACGTC.